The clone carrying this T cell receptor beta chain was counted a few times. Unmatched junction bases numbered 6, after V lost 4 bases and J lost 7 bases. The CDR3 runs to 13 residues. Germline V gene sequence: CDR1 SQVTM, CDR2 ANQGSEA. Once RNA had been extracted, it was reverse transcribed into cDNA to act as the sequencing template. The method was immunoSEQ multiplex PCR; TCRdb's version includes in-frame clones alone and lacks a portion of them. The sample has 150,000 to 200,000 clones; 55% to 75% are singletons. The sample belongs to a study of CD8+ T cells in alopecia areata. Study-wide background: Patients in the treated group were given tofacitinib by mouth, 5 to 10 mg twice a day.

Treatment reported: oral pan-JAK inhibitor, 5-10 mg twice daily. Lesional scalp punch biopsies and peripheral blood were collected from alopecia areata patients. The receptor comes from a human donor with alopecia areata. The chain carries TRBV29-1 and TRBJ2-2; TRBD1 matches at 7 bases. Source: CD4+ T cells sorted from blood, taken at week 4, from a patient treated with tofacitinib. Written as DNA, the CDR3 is TGCAGCGTTGCTTTCGGACAGGTCGGGGAGCTGTTTTTT. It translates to CSVAFGQVGELFF.